This TCR beta chain was recorded in a study of T cell responses to AZD1222 COVID-19 vaccine (dated by TCRdb to the early 2020s). Looking at the study overall: A total of under 250 trial participants underwent TCR sequencing, of whom some 200 had received two doses of AZD1222 and 26 had received two doses of the MenACWY control vaccine. Trial participants were enrolled by age into subgroups of 18-55, 56-69 and 70-plus years, and about 150, 27 and 61 TCR-sequenced participants, respectively, were included in these subgroups.

A word on this clone: The specificity of this receptor is unknown. No qualities accompany the bases; no much larger clone lies one base away.

Broader findings and caveats from the paper: The whole spike protein was spanned by vaccine-associated CD4 TCRs, and dominant responses were seen in regions 160-218 and 743-854. Conclusions about previously exposed vaccinees were limited because only six AZD1222 recipients were SARS-CoV-2 seropositive at baseline. The 56-69-year group was small, and its depth increase did not reach significance, likely because of low power. Most participants were white British and females outnumbered males, and the authors suggested that clonal diversity may have been underestimated. Spike-specific TCR breadth and depth rose significantly after two AZD1222 doses compared with day 0 and with MenACWY recipients. Because no day 14 peak-response samples were available, the repertoires could be characterized only after the peak T cell response. Nearly half of unique spike-specific TCRs reportedly recognized epitopes outside regions mutated in the B.1.351 and B.1.1.7 variants.

The sample's time point label, in plain terms: about 28 days (+/-7) after the second vaccine dose. AZD1222 recipients given second doses at about 4 weeks or at about 12 weeks were pooled, since spike-specific TCR depth and breadth were not found to differ between the two schedules. The vaccinee samples were drawn from two UK trials, COV001 and COV002, one of which was a single-blind randomized controlled phase 2/3 trial testing AZD1222 (ChAdOx1 nCoV-19) in healthy adults. For TCRbeta chain sequencing, PBMC samples from trial participants were taken at day 0 and at day 28 after the second dose. CDR1 and CDR2 are drawn from the germline V gene: LGHNA, YSLEER. V lost 0 bases and J lost 0 bases; the stretch between them is 17 bases long. The cysteine opens and the phenylalanine closes a CDR3 of 18 amino acids. The read is trimmed to its CDR3 DNA, 54 bases read in frame from base 1. The CDR3 regions of human TCRbeta chains were subjected to immunosequencing. In the authors' own workflow: TCRs in the repertoires were compared against a reference library of SARS-CoV-2-specific TCRs that had been generated with the MIRA antigen-specificity platform. Breadth meant the fraction of unique TCRs that were SARS-CoV-2-associated, whereas depth meant the fraction of total T cells that were SARS-CoV-2-associated. Using the MIRA data, each spike-specific TCR was assigned both to the spike region to which the TCR was reactive and to a CD4 or CD8 class. Log10-transformed breadth and depth values were compared by one-way ANOVA with Sidak's multiple comparisons tests. This is the immuneACCESS table as TCRdb keeps it, with only in-frame sequences that have V and J called. A part of the clones is gone; compared with another copy, unresolved V genes explain less than half, and the rest is unexplained. D and trimming were read from the DNA, whereas the V and J calls and clone size are those reported in that table. This sample holds 140,000 or so clones; 88% were observed only once. Around 3% of the sample is taken by the ten largest.

The sequence came from an adult who received the AZD1222 COVID-19 vaccine. This chain is built from TRBV4-3 and TRBJ1-2; the D gene is perhaps TRBD1, on 5 matching bases. Specimen: peripheral blood, collected 28 days after the second AZD1222 dose. At the DNA level, the sequence is TGCGCCAGCAGCCAAGAGTCCCCTTCAGCGACAGCTAACTATGGCTACACCTTC. This encodes CASSQESPSATANYGYTF.